This TCR beta chain comes out of a study of blood T cell repertoires in COVID-19. This table comes from immunoSEQ multiplex PCR, and its TCRdb copy is limited to in-frame clones, with some not included. The profile shows 250,000 to 300,000 clones, about nine tenths of them singletons. Trimming stripped 7 bases from V and 5 bases from J, with 13 bases between. Germline V gene sequence: CDR1 KGHDR, CDR2 SFDVKD. The CDR3 covers 14 residues. The sequence was obtained from a woman aged 60-75 years who had recovered from COVID-19. The sequenced sample consisted of PBMCs or T cells enriched from blood (not recorded which). The gene calls are TRBV24-1 and TRBJ2-2; TRBD1 might be the D (6 bases). DNA for the CDR3: TGTGCCACCAGAGGAAGCAGGGGAACCGGGGAGCTGTTTTTT. It encodes CATRGSRGTGELFF.